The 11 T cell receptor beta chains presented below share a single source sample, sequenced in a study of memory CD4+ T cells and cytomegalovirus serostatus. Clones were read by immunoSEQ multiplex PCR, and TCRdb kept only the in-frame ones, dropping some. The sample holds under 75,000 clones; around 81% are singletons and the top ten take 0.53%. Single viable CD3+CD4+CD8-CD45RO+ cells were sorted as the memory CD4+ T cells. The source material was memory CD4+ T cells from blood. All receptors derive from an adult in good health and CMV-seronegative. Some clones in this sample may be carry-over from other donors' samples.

The CDR3 coding sequence is TGTGCCAGCAACTTCAGGGAGAGCAACACCATATATTTT. Its protein is CASNFRESNTIYF. This chain joins TRBV5-6 and TRBJ1-3; a possible D gene is TRBD1 (5 bases). V was pared by 6 bases and J by 7 bases, with 14 bases between. The germline V gene encodes CDR1 SGHDT and CDR2 YYEEEE. The CDR3 has 13 residues.

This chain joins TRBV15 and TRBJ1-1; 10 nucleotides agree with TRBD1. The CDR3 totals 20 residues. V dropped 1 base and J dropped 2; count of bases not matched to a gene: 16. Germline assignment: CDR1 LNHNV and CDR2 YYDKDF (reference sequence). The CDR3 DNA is TGTGCCACCAGCAGAGGTGGCGTACCGAGGACAGGGGGTGTAAACACTGAAGCTTTCTTT. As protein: CATSRGGVPRTGGVNTEAFF.

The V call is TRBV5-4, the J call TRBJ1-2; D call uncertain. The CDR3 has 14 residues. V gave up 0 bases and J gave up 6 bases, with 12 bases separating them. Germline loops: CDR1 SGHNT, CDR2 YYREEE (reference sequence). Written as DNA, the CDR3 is TGTGCCAGCAGCTTGGGGCAGTATGATGATGGCTACACCTTC. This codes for CASSLGQYDDGYTF.

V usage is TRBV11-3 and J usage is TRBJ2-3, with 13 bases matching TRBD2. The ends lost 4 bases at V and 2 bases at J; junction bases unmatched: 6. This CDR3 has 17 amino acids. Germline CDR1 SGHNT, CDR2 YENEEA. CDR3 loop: CASSSGTSGAPTDTQYF. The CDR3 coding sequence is TGTGCCAGCAGCTCGGGGACTAGCGGGGCCCCCACAGATACGCAGTATTTT.

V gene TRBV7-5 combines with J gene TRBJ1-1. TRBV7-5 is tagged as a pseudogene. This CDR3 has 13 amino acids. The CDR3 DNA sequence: TGTGCCAGCAGCCGAGGGCCGGGAACTGAAGCTTTCTTT. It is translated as CASSRGPGTEAFF.

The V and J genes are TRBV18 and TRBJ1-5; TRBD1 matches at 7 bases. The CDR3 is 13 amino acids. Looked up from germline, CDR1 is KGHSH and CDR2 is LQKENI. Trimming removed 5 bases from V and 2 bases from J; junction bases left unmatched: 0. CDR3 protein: CASSTGGNQPQHF. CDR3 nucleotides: TGTGCCAGCTCAACAGGGGGCAATCAGCCCCAGCATTTT.

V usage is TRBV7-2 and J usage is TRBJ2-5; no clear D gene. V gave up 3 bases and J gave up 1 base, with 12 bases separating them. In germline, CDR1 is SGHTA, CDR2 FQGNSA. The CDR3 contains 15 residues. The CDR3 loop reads CASSFNSGGQETQYF. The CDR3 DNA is TGTGCCAGCAGCTTCAATTCCGGTGGCCAAGAGACCCAGTACTTC. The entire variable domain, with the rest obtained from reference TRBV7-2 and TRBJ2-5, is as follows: GAGVSQSPSNKVTEKGKDVELRCDPISGHTALYWYRQSLGQGLEFLIYFQGNSAPDKSGLPSDRFSAERTGGSVSTLTIQRTQQEDSAVYLCASSFNSGGQETQYFGPGTRLLVL.

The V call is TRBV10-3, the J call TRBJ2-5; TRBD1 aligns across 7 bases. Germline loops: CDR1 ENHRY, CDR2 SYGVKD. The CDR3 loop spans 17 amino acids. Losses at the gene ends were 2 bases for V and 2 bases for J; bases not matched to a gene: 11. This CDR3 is CAISEPIGTVSQETQYF. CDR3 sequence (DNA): TGTGCCATCAGTGAGCCTATCGGGACAGTATCTCAAGAGACCCAGTACTTC.

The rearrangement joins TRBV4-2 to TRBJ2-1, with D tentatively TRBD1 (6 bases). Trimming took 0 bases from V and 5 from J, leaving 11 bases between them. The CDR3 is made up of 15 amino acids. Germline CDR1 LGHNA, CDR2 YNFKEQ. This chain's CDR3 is CASSQDHRVDNEQFF. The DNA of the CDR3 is TGTGCCAGCAGCCAAGACCACAGGGTGGACAATGAGCAGTTCTTC.

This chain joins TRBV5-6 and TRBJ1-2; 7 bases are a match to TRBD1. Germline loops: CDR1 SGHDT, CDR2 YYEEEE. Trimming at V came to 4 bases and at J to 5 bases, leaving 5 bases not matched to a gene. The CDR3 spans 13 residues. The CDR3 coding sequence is TGTGCCAGCAGCCTGGGACAGAAGTATGGCTACACCTTC. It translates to CASSLGQKYGYTF.

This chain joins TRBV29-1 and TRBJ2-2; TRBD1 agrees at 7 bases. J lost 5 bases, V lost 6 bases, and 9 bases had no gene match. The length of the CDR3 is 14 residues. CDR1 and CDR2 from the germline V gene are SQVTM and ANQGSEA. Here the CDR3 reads CSVRKTGSTGELFF. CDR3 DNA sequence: TGCAGCGTGCGTAAGACAGGGTCAACCGGGGAGCTGTTTTTT.